Each of the 16 T cell receptor beta chains below was sequenced from the same sample in a study of monozygotic twins with inflammatory bowel disease. TCRdb re-called the 5' RACE reads and gives one entry per CDR3 protein, without DNA. Its clone listing holds approximately 160,000 distinct CDR3 sequences. Sequencing was performed on blood. The receptor set was obtained from a human donor with ulcerative colitis or Crohn's disease, or a healthy co-twin of an affected twin (not recorded which).

This chain links TRBV7-2 with TRBJ2-2; the TRBD2 assignment by TCRdb is unverifiable without DNA. The CDR3 consists of 17 residues. Germline assignment: CDR1 SGHTA and CDR2 FQGNSA. The CDR3 here is CASSPRTSGGVMGELFF. Supplemented by reference TRBV7-2 and TRBJ2-2, the full variable domain reads GAGVSQSPSNKVTEKGKDVELRCDPISGHTALYWYRQSLGQGLEFLIYFQGNSAPDKSGLPSDRFSAERTGGSVSTLTIQRTQQEDSAVYLCASSPRTSGGVMGELFFGEGSRLTVL.

The chain links TRBV6-2 or TRBV6-3 to TRBJ2-1; TCRdb selects TRBD2, and the lack of DNA leaves this call unchecked. Germline-derived CDR1 and CDR2 are MNHEY and SVGEGT. This CDR3 is 14 amino acids long. CDR3 region: CASSWVAGAHEQFF.

The rearrangement joins TRBV29-1 to TRBJ2-1; TCRdb proposes TRBD1, but this gene call is untestable without DNA. The CDR3 is 12 amino acids. The V gene's germline CDR1 is SQVTM and CDR2 ANQGSEA. CDR3 residues: CSVVGDFNEQFF.

The rearrangement joins TRBV27 to TRBJ1-1; the TRBD1 assignment by TCRdb is unverifiable without DNA. Per the germline V gene, CDR1 is MNHEY and CDR2 is SMNVEV (reference sequence). The CDR3 runs to 15 residues. The CDR3 is CASSLFRATGPEAFF.

The chain couples TRBV2 to TRBJ1-3. CDR1 is SNHLY and CDR2 is FYNNEI in the germline V gene. The CDR3 spans 14 residues. This CDR3 is CASRELSSGNTIYF.

CDR3 sequence reads: CSVASGGKNIQYF. V usage is TRBV29-1 and J usage is TRBJ2-4; TCRdb reports TRBD2, a call that lacks DNA to check it against. CDR3 length equals 13 residues. CDR1 SQVTM and CDR2 ANQGSEA come from the germline V gene.

The genes are TRBV9 and TRBJ2-1; TCRdb outputs TRBD1, but without DNA this stays unchecked. Germline CDR1 is SGDLS and CDR2 is YYNGEE. The CDR3 loop spans 15 amino acids. The chain's CDR3 is CASSQAGQAYNEQFF.

The chain links TRBV5-6 to TRBJ2-7; the D gene TCRdb calls, TRBD2, cannot be checked with no DNA. CDR1 and CDR2 from the germline V gene are SGHDT and YYEEEE. CDR3 size: 19 residues. CDR3 in amino acids: CASSLLGLAGGPSFYEQYF.

The chain recombines TRBV29-1 with TRBJ2-3. The length of the CDR3 is 13 residues. The germline V gene has CDR1 SQVTM and CDR2 ANQGSEA. The CDR3 region is CSVADMGPDTQYF.

The chain combines TRBV14 with TRBJ2-5. Germline V gene sequence: CDR1 SGHDN, CDR2 FVKESK. There are 11 residues in the CDR3. The chain's CDR3 is CASSHTRTQYF.

This chain uses TRBV28 with TRBJ1-2; TCRdb returns TRBD1, unconfirmable since there is no DNA. The CDR3 consists of 14 residues. In germline, CDR1 is MDHEN, CDR2 SYDVKM. Here the CDR3 reads CASSPRGQGYGYTF.

The chain employs TRBV7-9 and TRBJ2-1; as DNA is missing, the TRBD2 call by TCRdb cannot be tested. This CDR3 spans 15 amino acids. Germline V CDR1 and CDR2: SEHNR, FQNEAQ (reference sequence). CDR3 loop: CASSTGLAAYNEQFF. The entire variable domain, with the rest obtained from reference TRBV7-9 and TRBJ2-1, is as follows: DTGVSQNPRHKITKRGQNVTFRCDPISEHNRLYWYRQTLGQGPEFLTYFQNEAQLEKSRLLSDRFSAERPKGSFSTLEIQRTEQGDSAMYLCASSTGLAAYNEQFFGPGTRLTVL.

The V call is TRBV3-1, the J call TRBJ2-4; TCRdb's D call, TRBD1, is unchecked because there is no DNA. The CDR3 has 13 amino acids. In germline, CDR1 is LGHDT, CDR2 YNNKEL (reference sequence). The CDR3 here is CASSQGGGNIQYF.

The chain couples TRBV20-1 to TRBJ2-1. CDR3 length: 15 amino acids. Germline V gives CDR1 DFQATT, CDR2 SNEGSKA (reference sequence). CDR3 protein: CSASEGRLIWDEQFF.

CDR3 amino acids: CSVEGTSGKLPDTQYF. The rearrangement uses TRBV29-1 and TRBJ2-3; TCRdb's D gene call, TRBD2, goes unchecked for lack of DNA. Per the germline V gene, CDR1 is SQVTM and CDR2 is ANQGSEA. This CDR3 region has 16 residues.

The chain has TRBV28 and TRBJ2-5; TCRdb proposes TRBD2, but this gene call is untestable without DNA. CDR3 size: 14 residues. Germline V CDR1 and CDR2: MDHEN, SYDVKM. The CDR3 region is CASSLALAEETQYF.